Listed below are T cell receptor beta chains from one sample, sequenced in a study of blood T cell repertoires in COVID-19. This table comes from immunoSEQ multiplex PCR, and its TCRdb copy is limited to in-frame clones, with some not included. The sample includes hundreds of thousands of clones, about 82% of them seen just once. The specimen was PBMCs or T cells enriched from blood (not recorded which). These receptor sequences come from a woman aged 45-65 years who had recovered from COVID-19. Both conserved end residues are part of each CDR3. A D gene is named only where the DNA matches it firmly. Expanded clones get a size class; other rows say once, few or many, or leave the size out.

size: .
D: TRBD1
J: TRBJ1-4
length: 15
V: TRBV6-5
CDR3: CASRQGDRTNEKLFF
DNA: TGTGCCAGCAGGCAGGGGGACAGAACTAATGAAAAACTGTTTTTT

size: .
D: .
J: TRBJ2-7
length: 16
V: TRBV7-9
CDR3: CASSPNLDREGAEQYF
DNA: TGTGCCAGCAGCCCGAACCTGGACAGGGAGGGTGCCGAGCAGTACTTC

size: .
D: TRBD2
J: TRBJ2-1
length: 13
V: TRBV4-3
CDR3: CASSPGTRSQQFF
DNA: TGCGCCAGCAGCCCTGGGACTAGATCACAGCAGTTCTTC

size: .
D: TRBD1
J: TRBJ1-1
length: 14
V: TRBV6-6
CDR3: CASSRRDREYQAFF
DNA: TGTGCCAGCAGTCGTCGGGACAGGGAATACCAAGCTTTCTTT

size: .
D: .
J: TRBJ1-5
length: 15
V: TRBV12-5
CDR3: CASGLVPGFNQPQHF
DNA: TGTGCTAGTGGTTTGGTACCGGGTTTCAATCAGCCCCAGCATTTT

size: once
D: .
J: TRBJ1-6
length: 13
V: TRBV5-1
CDR3: CASSLEGDSPLHF
DNA: TGCGCCAGCAGCTTGGAGGGGGATTCACCCCTCCACTTT

size: .
D: TRBD1
J: TRBJ2-1
length: 14
V: TRBV7-9
CDR3: CASRLGTGVHEQFF
DNA: TGTGCCAGCAGACTTGGAACAGGGGTTCATGAGCAGTTCTTC

size: .
D: TRBD1
J: TRBJ2-6
length: 17
V: TRBV19
CDR3: CASSMGTGEFGANVLTF
DNA: TGTGCCAGTAGTATGGGGACAGGGGAGTTTGGGGCCAACGTCCTGACTTTC

size: .
D: TRBD1
J: TRBJ1-1
length: 15
V: TRBV5-8
CDR3: CASSWVTGGSTEAFF
DNA: TGTGCCAGCAGCTGGGTGACAGGGGGTTCTACTGAAGCTTTCTTT

size: .
D: .
J: TRBJ2-3
length: 14
V: TRBV11-2
CDR3: CASGYSTSTDTQYF
DNA: TGTGCCAGCGGGTATAGCACGAGCACAGATACGCAGTATTTT

size: .
D: .
J: TRBJ2-1
length: 15
V: TRBV6-5
CDR3: CASSYRDIAYNEQFF
DNA: TGTGCCAGCAGTTATCGGGACATCGCCTACAATGAGCAGTTCTTC

size: once
D: .
J: TRBJ2-4
length: 17
V: TRBV7-6
CDR3: CASSLALKGEAKNIQYF
DNA: TGTGCCAGCAGCTTAGCGCTTAAAGGAGAAGCCAAAAACATTCAGTACTTC

size: .
D: .
J: TRBJ2-2
length: 15
V: TRBV28
CDR3: CASSLRVIGTGELFF
DNA: TGTGCCAGCAGTTTACGGGTAATAGGCACCGGGGAGCTGTTTTTT

size: .
D: TRBD2
J: TRBJ2-7
length: 15
V: TRBV4-2
CDR3: CASSPTGTNLYEQYF
DNA: TGTGCCAGCAGCCCCACCGGGACTAACCTATACGAGCAGTACTTC

size: .
D: TRBD2
J: TRBJ2-1
length: 20
V: TRBV4-3
CDR3: CASSQEAPGGASGSYNEQFF
DNA: TGCGCCAGCAGCCAAGAAGCCCCTGGGGGTGCTAGCGGGAGTTACAATGAGCAGTTCTTC

size: .
D: TRBD1
J: TRBJ1-1
length: 14
V: TRBV7-9
CDR3: CASNRGTENTEAFF
DNA: TGTGCCAGCAACCGGGGGACAGAGAACACTGAAGCTTTCTTT

size: .
D: .
J: TRBJ1-5
length: 13
V: TRBV30
CDR3: CAWSVVAGQPQHF
DNA: TGTGCCTGGAGTGTAGTAGCGGGACAGCCCCAGCATTTT

size: .
D: TRBD1
J: TRBJ1-2
length: 15
V: TRBV4-3
CDR3: CASSPEQGAFRGYTF
DNA: TGCGCCAGCAGCCCTGAACAGGGGGCTTTCCGTGGCTACACCTTC

size: once
D: .
J: TRBJ2-2
length: 13
V: TRBV28
CDR3: CASSLFFTGELFF
DNA: TGTGCCAGCAGTTTATTCTTTACCGGGGAGCTGTTTTTT

size: .
D: TRBD2
J: TRBJ2-3
length: 16
V: TRBV3-1/TRBV3-2
CDR3: CASSQEIAGGGDTQYF
DNA: TGTGCCAGCAGCCAAGAAATAGCGGGGGGTGGAGATACGCAGTATTTT

size: .
D: .
J: TRBJ2-3
length: 13
V: TRBV19
CDR3: CASSGVYTDTQYF
DNA: TGTGCCAGTAGTGGAGTATACACAGATACGCAGTATTTT

size: .
D: .
J: TRBJ1-2
length: 13
V: TRBV7-9
CDR3: CASTTVTAYGYTF
DNA: TGTGCCAGCACCACCGTGACAGCTTATGGCTACACCTTC

size: .
D: .
J: TRBJ1-5
length: 15
V: TRBV19
CDR3: CASFDPGFNNQPQHF
DNA: TGTGCCAGCTTCGACCCAGGGTTCAACAATCAGCCCCAGCATTTT

size: .
D: TRBD1
J: TRBJ2-7
length: 15
V: TRBV5-1
CDR3: CASHTGGQRTYEQYF
DNA: TGCGCCAGCCACACAGGGGGACAGCGAACCTACGAGCAGTACTTC

size: once
D: TRBD1
J: TRBJ1-6
length: 19
V: TRBV3-1/TRBV3-2
CDR3: CASSQVTGGRSSYNSPLHF
DNA: TGTGCCAGCAGCCAAGTAACAGGGGGAAGGAGCTCCTATAATTCACCCCTCCACTTT

size: .
D: .
J: TRBJ1-1
length: 13
V: TRBV19
CDR3: CASSIRTNTEAFF
DNA: TGTGCCAGTAGTATCCGGACTAACACTGAAGCTTTCTTT

size: .
D: .
J: TRBJ1-6
length: 13
V: TRBV6-2/TRBV6-3
CDR3: CASSYMGSSPLHF
DNA: TGTGCCAGCAGTTATATGGGGAGTTCACCCCTCCACTTT

size: .
D: .
J: TRBJ2-2
length: 15
V: TRBV11-2
CDR3: CASSLTTTGTGELFF
DNA: TGTGCCAGCAGCCTCACGACGACCGGGACCGGGGAGCTGTTTTTT

size: .
D: TRBD2
J: TRBJ2-5
length: 14
V: TRBV7-9
CDR3: CASSLSSGRETQYF
DNA: TGTGCCAGCAGCTTATCAAGCGGGAGGGAGACCCAGTACTTC

size: .
D: .
J: TRBJ2-1
length: 14
V: TRBV5-6
CDR3: CASSWSAKHNEQFF
DNA: TGTGCCAGCAGCTGGAGCGCTAAGCACAATGAGCAGTTCTTC

size: .
D: TRBD2
J: TRBJ2-7
length: 12
V: TRBV30
CDR3: CAWSVTSRGQYF
DNA: TGTGCCTGGAGTGTGACTAGCCGGGGGCAGTACTTC

size: .
D: .
J: TRBJ2-2
length: 14
V: TRBV18
CDR3: CASHLDLNTGELFF
DNA: TGTGCCAGCCATCTAGATCTCAACACCGGGGAGCTGTTTTTT

size: .
D: .
J: TRBJ1-3
length: 16
V: TRBV2
CDR3: CASSEGRIGSGNTIYF
DNA: TGTGCCAGCAGTGAAGGGAGAATCGGCTCTGGAAACACCATATATTTT

size: .
D: .
J: TRBJ2-7
length: 15
V: TRBV7-6
CDR3: CASSLGGTLTYEQYF
DNA: TGTGCCAGCAGCTTAGGTGGGACTCTCACCTACGAGCAGTACTTC

size: .
D: .
J: TRBJ2-3
length: 13
V: TRBV11-3
CDR3: CASSSRLADTQYF
DNA: TGTGCCAGCAGCTCCCGACTAGCAGATACGCAGTATTTT

size: .
D: .
J: TRBJ2-1
length: 14
V: TRBV7-9
CDR3: CASSWSVSYNEQFF
DNA: TGTGCCAGCAGCTGGTCCGTTAGCTACAATGAGCAGTTCTTC

size: .
D: TRBD1
J: TRBJ1-1
length: 12
V: TRBV18
CDR3: CASSQGAVEAFF
DNA: TGTGCCAGCTCACAGGGGGCGGTTGAAGCTTTCTTT

size: few
D: TRBD2
J: TRBJ2-5
length: 15
V: TRBV7-7
CDR3: CASSATSGLRETQYF
DNA: TGTGCTAGCAGCGCGACTAGCGGGTTGAGGGAGACCCAGTACTTC

size: few
D: .
J: TRBJ1-6
length: 16
V: TRBV19
CDR3: CASTLTVTNYNSPLHF
DNA: TGTGCCAGTACCCTTACGGTGACTAACTATAATTCACCCCTCCACTTT

size: once
D: .
J: TRBJ1-4
length: 15
V: TRBV6-2/TRBV6-3
CDR3: CASSYSETTNEKLFF
DNA: TGTGCCAGCAGTTACTCGGAGACAACTAATGAAAAACTGTTTTTT

size: .
D: TRBD2
J: TRBJ2-7
length: 15
V: TRBV28
CDR3: CASSFTASGTYEQYF
DNA: TGTGCCAGCAGTTTCACTGCTAGCGGGACCTACGAGCAGTACTTC

size: .
D: .
J: TRBJ2-1
length: 13
V: TRBV5-5
CDR3: CASRPYRGNEQFF
DNA: TGTGCCAGCAGACCGTACAGAGGGAATGAGCAGTTCTTC

size: .
D: .
J: TRBJ2-3
length: 13
V: TRBV5-4
CDR3: CASSSRDTDTQYF
DNA: TGTGCCAGCAGTTCCCGGGACACAGATACGCAGTATTTT

size: .
D: .
J: TRBJ2-2
length: 14
V: TRBV30
CDR3: CAWGTRGTTGELFF
DNA: TGTGCCTGGGGAACCAGGGGTACCACCGGGGAGCTGTTTTTT

size: once
D: .
J: TRBJ2-6
length: 16
V: TRBV3-1/TRBV3-2
CDR3: CASSQSGATGANVLTF
DNA: TGTGCCAGCAGCCAATCAGGCGCTACTGGGGCCAACGTCCTGACTTTC

size: .
D: TRBD1
J: TRBJ1-2
length: 16
V: TRBV7-9
CDR3: CASSTRQGDTYNGYTF
DNA: TGTGCCAGCAGCACCCGACAGGGTGATACGTACAATGGCTACACCTTC

size: .
D: .
J: TRBJ2-7
length: 14
V: TRBV6-4
CDR3: CASSEGERAHEQYF
DNA: TGTGCCAGCAGTGAGGGCGAGCGGGCGCACGAGCAGTACTTC

size: .
D: .
J: TRBJ1-1
length: 15
V: TRBV10-2
CDR3: CASYSGTTMNTEAFF
DNA: TGCGCCTCCTATAGCGGAACTACTATGAACACTGAAGCTTTCTTT

size: .
D: .
J: TRBJ1-4
length: 14
V: TRBV14
CDR3: CASSQATGRAKLFF
DNA: TGTGCCAGCAGCCAGGCTACCGGGAGGGCAAAACTGTTTTTT

size: .
D: .
J: TRBJ1-2
length: 16
V: TRBV28
CDR3: CASSLGLKGRGYGYTF
DNA: TGTGCCAGCAGTTTAGGCCTCAAGGGGCGAGGCTATGGCTACACCTTC

size: once
D: .
J: TRBJ1-2
length: 14
V: TRBV7-9
CDR3: CASSPGTANYGYTF
DNA: TGTGCCAGCAGCCCCGGGACTGCGAACTATGGCTACACCTTC